Below are 22 T cell receptor beta chains sequenced from a single sample in a study of OX40 agonist ivuxolimab in advanced cancers. Method: immunoSEQ multiplex PCR; TCRdb's copy keeps in-frame clones and lacks some. The sample lists roughly 49,000 clones, just under 90% seen once, with about a tenth in the top ten. The specimen comprised CD4+ or CD8+ T cells sorted from blood, sampled in a trial of the OX40 agonist ivuxolimab. Every receptor here comes from an adult with an advanced solid tumor such as melanoma, head and neck, liver or kidney cancer.

This clone appeared a single time. The chain employs TRBV7-6 and TRBJ1-1, with D tentatively TRBD1 (5 bases). This CDR3 is built from 15 residues. Germline V CDR1 and CDR2: SGHVS, FNYEAQ. V was clipped by 1 base and J by 1 base, with 10 bases between them. In DNA, the CDR3 is TGTGCCAGCAGCTTAGACGCAGGGTCGAACACTGAAGCTTTCTTT. Translating gives CASSLDAGSNTEAFF.

This rearrangement joins TRBV9 to TRBJ2-3; D ambiguous. Germline CDR1 is SGDLS and CDR2 is YYNGEE. The CDR3 sequence is 15 residues long. Trimming left V 0 bases short and J 1 base short, with 9 bases between. The CDR3 nucleotides read TGTGCCAGCAGCGTAGGTGGGGTGGGCACAGATACGCAGTATTTT. Amino acid sequence: CASSVGGVGTDTQYF.

V and J are TRBV7-3 and TRBJ2-7; D is perhaps TRBD2 (6 bases). Germline V CDR1 and CDR2: SGHTA, FQGTGA. The CDR3 runs 14 residues. Trimming shortened V by 2 bases and J by 0 bases, and 8 bases separated the two germline ends. DNA of the CDR3: TGTGCCAGCAGCTTATTCGGGGGCTCCTACGAGCAGTACTTC. Amino acids: CASSLFGGSYEQYF.

This clone has a handful of counts. The chain carries TRBV4-1 and TRBJ2-7; perhaps TRBD1 as D (6 bases). This CDR3 is 14 amino acids long. Trimming stripped 3 bases from V and 3 bases from J, with 12 bases between. In germline, CDR1 is MGHRA, CDR2 YSYEKL. In DNA, the CDR3 is TGCGCCAGCAGCCATACCCCGGACAGCTACGAGCAGTACTTC. The encoded protein is CASSHTPDSYEQYF.

The chain uses TRBV9 and TRBJ2-2; 11 bases are shared with TRBD2. The CDR3 runs 17 residues. Germline CDR1 reads SGDLS; CDR2 reads YYNGEE. Trimming took 0 bases from V and 4 from J; bases not matched to a gene: 5. CDR3 DNA sequence: TGTGCCAGCAGCGTAGCTCGGACTAGCGGGCCCACCGGGGAGCTGTTTTTT. The encoded protein is CASSVARTSGPTGELFF.

The genes are TRBV9 and TRBJ1-4; D unresolved. The CDR3 covers 15 residues. Trimming pared 0 bases from V and 3 bases from J, leaving 9 bases between. Germline loops: CDR1 SGDLS, CDR2 YYNGEE. Written as DNA, the CDR3 is TGTGCCAGCAGCGTAGATGGGAGCCCTAATGAAAAACTGTTTTTT. This gives the protein CASSVDGSPNEKLFF.

The chain has TRBV13 and TRBJ1-5; D is ambiguous. Per the germline V gene, CDR1 is PRHDT and CDR2 is FYEKMQ (reference sequence). V lost 4 bases and J lost 7, with 8 bases in between. The CDR3 length is 12 residues. Here the CDR3 reads CASSSGGQPQHF. DNA for the CDR3: TGTGCCAGCAGCTCGGGAGGGCAGCCCCAGCATTTT.

The chain uses TRBV4-3 and TRBJ1-3, with 12 bases identical to TRBD1. The CDR3 is 16 amino acids. Per the germline V gene, CDR1 is LGHNA and CDR2 is YSLEER. V shed 3 bases, J shed 4 bases, and the junction held 4 bases outside the gene matches. The CDR3 sequence: CASSHRDRGPGNTIYF. The CDR3 DNA sequence: TGCGCCAGCAGCCACCGGGACAGGGGGCCGGGAAACACCATATATTTT.

The rearrangement joins TRBV6-1 to TRBJ1-1; no clear D. The CDR3 consists of 12 residues. V was trimmed by 6 bases and J by 1 base, leaving 6 bases between them. Germline V CDR1 and CDR2: MNHNS, SASEGT. The CDR3 coding sequence is TGTGCCAGCAGCCGACAGAACACTGAAGCTTTCTTT. Amino acids: CASSRQNTEAFF.

CDR3 residues: CASSNWGGQETQYF. Here the CDR3 DNA reads TGTGCCAGCAGTAACTGGGGGGGTCAAGAGACCCAGTACTTC. V usage is TRBV6-5 and J usage is TRBJ2-5, with TRBD2 matching 7 bases. The CDR3 contains 14 residues. The ends lost 5 bases at V and 2 bases at J; junction bases unmatched: 5. The germline gives CDR1 MNHEY, CDR2 SVGAGI.

This chain joins TRBV7-6 and TRBJ1-2; 8 bases agree with TRBD1. With V trimmed by 0 bases and J by 8 bases, 11 bases remained unmatched. The CDR3 runs 16 residues. Per the germline V gene, CDR1 is SGHVS and CDR2 is FNYEAQ. The DNA of the CDR3 is TGTGCCAGCAGCTTAGCACCCTCAGACAGGGGAAGCGGCTACACCTTC. Translating gives CASSLAPSDRGSGYTF. Full variable domain (rest looked up from reference TRBV7-6 and TRBJ1-2): GAGVSQSPRYKVTKRGQDVALRCDPISGHVSLYWYRQALGQGPEFLTYFNYEAQQDKSGLPNDRFSAERPEGSISTLTIQRTEQRDSAMYRCASSLAPSDRGSGYTFGSGTRLTVV.

The J gene is TRBJ2-1, the V gene TRBV27; TRBD2 might be the D (6 bases). This CDR3 region has 14 residues. Trimming shortened V by 10 bases and J by 2 bases, and 15 bases separated the two germline ends. CDR1 is MNHEY, CDR2 SMNVEV, per germline (reference sequence). CDR3 sequence (DNA): TGTGCCACCTCCGACCGGAGGGCCTACAATGAGCAGTTCTTC. Its translation: CATSDRRAYNEQFF.

The chain recombines TRBV4-3 with TRBJ1-2; 8 bases are shared with TRBD1. Germline-derived CDR1 and CDR2 are LGHNA and YSLEER. Trimming cost V 0 bases and J 4 bases; bases outside gene matches: 7. The CDR3 has 16 amino acids. CDR3 DNA: TGCGCCAGCAGCCAAGATTGGCAGGGGGCTAGCTATGGCTACACCTTC. This translates into CASSQDWQGASYGYTF.

The gene calls are TRBV25-1 and TRBJ2-5; the match to TRBD1 covers 7 bases. The CDR3 extends over 15 amino acids. V shed 3 bases and J 2 bases; nucleotides not matched to a gene: 6. Germline V gives CDR1 MGHDK, CDR2 SYGVNS. The CDR3 sequence: CASSDLGTEQETQYF. The CDR3 coding sequence is TGTGCCAGCAGTGACTTGGGGACAGAACAAGAGACCCAGTACTTC.

The chain couples TRBV21-1 to TRBJ1-6; the tabulated D call, TRBD1, remains unverified against the DNA. TRBV21-1 is assigned pseudogene status. The CDR3 sequence is 14 residues long. The CDR3 DNA reads TGTGCCAGCAGCGACAGCGTTTATAATTCACCCCTCCACTTT. It yields the protein CASSDSVYNSPLHF.

V is TRBV6-6 and J is TRBJ2-1; a possible D gene is TRBD1 (5 bases). The CDR3 extends over 16 amino acids. Germline lookup yields CDR1 MNHNY and CDR2 SVGAGI (reference sequence). With 2 bases removed from V and 7 bases from J, the gap between germline ends came to 18 bases. DNA for the CDR3: TGTGCCAGCAGTTACGCACCCTTTAAGGACATGAATGAGCAGTTCTTC. As protein: CASSYAPFKDMNEQFF.

DNA for the CDR3: TGTGCCATCAGTGAGTCGAGGGGAACTGAAGCTTTCTTT. It encodes CAISESRGTEAFF. The chain couples TRBV10-3 to TRBJ1-1; D perhaps matches TRBD1 (5 bases). The V end lost 0 bases, the J end lost 5 bases, and 7 bases lay between the germline ends. Germline V lookup: CDR1 ENHRY, CDR2 SYGVKD. This CDR3 region has 13 residues.

The V call is TRBV30, the J call TRBJ2-5; D perhaps matches TRBD2 (6 bases). V gave up 5 bases and J gave up 4 bases, with 11 bases separating them. CDR1 is GTSNPN and CDR2 is SVGIG in the germline V gene (reference sequence). The CDR3 contains 12 residues. The CDR3 here is CAWSGLGETQYF. CDR3 DNA: TGTGCCTGGTCGGGACTTGGAGAGACCCAGTACTTC.

The gene calls are TRBV6-1 and TRBJ2-7, with 11 bases aligning to TRBD2. CDR1 and CDR2 from the germline V gene are MNHNS and SASEGT. With 2 bases clipped from V and 6 bases from J, the junction kept 9 bases outside the gene matches. The CDR3 totals 16 residues. DNA of the CDR3: TGTGCCAGCAGTGAACTAGCGGGAGGACCTCTCGGCGAGCAGTACTTC. This sequence encodes CASSELAGGPLGEQYF.

The gene calls are TRBV11-2 and TRBJ2-7, with 8 positions matching TRBD1. The CDR3 length is 15 residues. V was pared by 0 bases and J by 2 bases, with 3 bases of the junction left unmatched. Germline assignment: CDR1 SGHAT and CDR2 FQNNGV. CDR3 in amino acids: CASSLEGQATYEQYF. CDR3 coding DNA: TGTGCCAGCAGCTTAGAGGGACAGGCGACCTACGAGCAGTACTTC.

The chain uses TRBV5-6 and TRBJ2-1, with D possibly being TRBD1 (5 bases). V was pared by 4 bases and J by 2 bases, with 16 bases between. The CDR3 has 16 residues. Germline V gene lookup returns CDR1 SGHDT and CDR2 YYEEEE. The CDR3 sequence: CASSISTGPPYNEQFF. In nucleotides, the CDR3 is TGTGCCAGCAGCATCTCCACAGGACCCCCCTACAATGAGCAGTTCTTC.

The V and J genes are TRBV30 and TRBJ2-3; unclear D gene. The CDR3 extends over 15 amino acids. V lost 3 bases, J lost 4 bases, and 17 bases lay in between. The germline V gene has CDR1 GTSNPN and CDR2 SVGIG (reference sequence). This CDR3 reads CAWRQRSVGPDTQYF. DNA of the CDR3: TGTGCCTGGAGACAGAGGTCGGTTGGCCCAGATACGCAGTATTTT. Complete variable domain (other parts from reference TRBV30 and TRBJ2-3): SQTIHQWPATLVQPVGSPLSLECTVEGTSNPNLYWYRQAAGRGLQLLFYSVGIGQISSEVPQNLSASRPQDRQFILSSKKLLLSDSGFYLCAWRQRSVGPDTQYFGPGTRLTVL.